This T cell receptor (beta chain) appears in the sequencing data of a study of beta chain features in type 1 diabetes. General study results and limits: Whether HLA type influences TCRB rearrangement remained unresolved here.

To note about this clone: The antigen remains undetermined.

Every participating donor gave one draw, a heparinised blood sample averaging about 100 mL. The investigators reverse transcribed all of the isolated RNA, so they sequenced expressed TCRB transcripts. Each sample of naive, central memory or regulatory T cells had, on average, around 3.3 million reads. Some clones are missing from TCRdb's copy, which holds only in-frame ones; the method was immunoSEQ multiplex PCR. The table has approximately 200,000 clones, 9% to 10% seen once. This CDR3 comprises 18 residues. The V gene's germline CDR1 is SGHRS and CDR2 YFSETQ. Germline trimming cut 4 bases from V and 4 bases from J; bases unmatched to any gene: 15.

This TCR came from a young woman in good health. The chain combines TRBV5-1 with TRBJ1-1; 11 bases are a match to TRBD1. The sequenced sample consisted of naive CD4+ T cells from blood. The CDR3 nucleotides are TGCGCCAGCAGCGATTACTCGGACAGGGGGCGAGGTGTCACTGAAGCTTTCTTT. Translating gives CASSDYSDRGRGVTEAFF.